These 24 T cell receptor beta chains came from one sample sequenced in a study of cytomegalovirus exposure and HLA in healthy donors. Primers included in the PCR were 60 Vbeta and 13 Jbeta primers. Some clones are missing from TCRdb's copy, which holds only in-frame ones; the method was immunoSEQ multiplex PCR. This table has roughly 130,000 clones, about 80% appearing once. Sequenced input: PBMCs. The receptor set was obtained from a man younger than 45 in good health and CMV-seronegative.

The genes are TRBV7-8 and TRBJ2-2; 11 bases line up with TRBD2. Germline V CDR1 and CDR2: SGHVS, FQNEAQ. This CDR3 has 15 residues. The J segment lost 0 bases and the V segment lost 7 bases, leaving 1 base of the junction unmatched. In DNA form, the CDR3 reads TGTGCCAGCATACTAGCGGGGGCGAACACCGGGGAGCTGTTTTTT. It is translated as CASILAGANTGELFF.

V gene TRBV6-1 combines with J gene TRBJ2-7; 7 nucleotides match TRBD1. The V gene's germline CDR1 is MNHNS and CDR2 SASEGT. This CDR3 region has 14 residues. V lost 6 bases to trimming and J lost 3 bases; unmatched junction nucleotides: 8. CDR3 in DNA: TGTGCCAGCAGGGACGGACAGGACGACTACGAGCAGTACTTC. Translated: CASRDGQDDYEQYF.

The chain recombines TRBV5-5 with TRBJ2-7; tentatively, D is TRBD2 (5 bases). Germline V gene sequence: CDR1 SGHKS, CDR2 YYEKEE (reference sequence). This CDR3 spans 12 amino acids. V gave up 7 bases and J gave up 0 bases, with 8 bases separating them. The CDR3 region has the DNA TGTGCCAGCGGCGGGTCCTCCTACGAGCAGTACTTC. The encoded protein is CASGGSSYEQYF.

The rearrangement joins TRBV19 to TRBJ2-7, with 8 nucleotides matching TRBD2. CDR3 length equals 16 residues. Trimming cost V 3 bases and J 3 bases; bases outside gene matches: 10. Germline V gives CDR1 LNHDA, CDR2 SQIVND (reference sequence). CDR3 nucleotides: TGTGCCAGTAGTATCCGAAGAGCGGGAGAAGACTACGAGCAGTACTTC. This gives the protein CASSIRRAGEDYEQYF.

The chain is built from TRBV6-5 and TRBJ2-4, with 11 nucleotides matching TRBD1. The CDR3 runs 15 residues. In germline, CDR1 is MNHEY, CDR2 SVGAGI. V shed 2 bases and J 5 bases; nucleotides not matched to a gene: 2. The CDR3 DNA reads as TGTGCCAGCAGTTACACGGGACAGGGGGAAAACATTCAGTACTTC. Its translation: CASSYTGQGENIQYF.

The chain recombines TRBV18 with TRBJ1-3, with D possibly TRBD1 on 5 matching bases. Germline CDR1 and CDR2: KGHSH and LQKENI. This CDR3 has 16 amino acids. V lost 5 bases to trimming and J lost 0 bases, with 14 bases between them. The CDR3 coding sequence is TGTGCCAGCTCAGAGACAGCATCCTTCTCTGGAAACACCATATATTTT. Its translation: CASSETASFSGNTIYF.

CDR3 protein: CASSIGRAARPQHF. As DNA, the CDR3 is TGTGCCAGTAGTATAGGGCGTGCGGCACGGCCCCAGCATTTT. The gene calls are TRBV19 and TRBJ1-5; D is ambiguous. CDR3 length: 14 residues. Germline lookup yields CDR1 LNHDA and CDR2 SQIVND (reference sequence). V lost 1 base and J lost 9, with 13 bases in between.

This clone occurred a few times. Other DNA sequences in this sample translate to the same CDR3. This chain connects TRBV18 to TRBJ2-7; 8 positions agree with TRBD2. CDR1 and CDR2 from the germline V gene are KGHSH and LQKENI. There are 15 residues in the CDR3. Germline trimming cut 2 bases from V and 3 bases from J; bases unmatched to any gene: 6. CDR3 sequence (DNA): TGTGCCAGCTCACCAGGGAGCGGGAGAGTCTACGAGCAGTACTTC. Translating it yields CASSPGSGRVYEQYF.

The chain uses TRBV9 and TRBJ1-1, with a possible D match to TRBD1 (6 bases). The CDR3 spans 18 residues. V was pared by 0 bases and J by 6 bases, with 24 bases between. The germline V gene encodes CDR1 SGDLS and CDR2 YYNGEE. CDR3 DNA: TGTGCCAGCAGCGTAGTTTGTACAGGGCGGCTTGGAGGAGCTGAAGCTTTCTTT. Protein: CASSVVCTGRLGGAEAFF.

The chain carries TRBV30 and TRBJ1-6; the match to TRBD1 covers 8 bases. J was trimmed by 9 bases and V by 0 bases; bases with no gene match: 10. Germline values: CDR1 GTSNPN, CDR2 SVGIG (reference sequence). The length of the CDR3 is 16 residues. The CDR3 region has the DNA TGTGCCTGGAGTGTAGGCCCCGGGACAGGAGGTTCACCCCTCCACTTT. This gives the protein CAWSVGPGTGGSPLHF.

A single count supports this clone. This sequence joins TRBV29-1 and TRBJ1-5; tentative D call: TRBD1 (6 bases). This CDR3 region has 13 residues. V lost 6 bases to trimming and J lost 5 bases, with 14 bases between them. Germline lookup yields CDR1 SQVTM and CDR2 ANQGSEA. CDR3 amino acids: CSVSTGSHQPQHF. The CDR3 region has the DNA TGCAGCGTATCCACAGGGTCCCATCAGCCCCAGCATTTT.

In DNA, the CDR3 is TGTGCCAGCAGCGTAGCTCCAGCGGGGAGATACGAGCAGTACTTC. Its protein product is CASSVAPAGRYEQYF. The chain recombines TRBV9 with TRBJ2-7; 7 bases align to TRBD2. V was pared by 0 bases and J by 4 bases, with 7 bases of the junction left unmatched. The CDR3 loop spans 15 amino acids. Per the germline V gene, CDR1 is SGDLS and CDR2 is YYNGEE.

V usage is TRBV21-1 and J usage is TRBJ2-7; the table's TRBD2 call for D was not verified on the DNA. TRBV21-1 is described as a pseudogene. This CDR3 comprises 15 residues. The CDR3 DNA follows: TGTGCCAGCAGCAGCCCAGGGACTAGCTCCTACGAGCAGTACTTC. It yields the protein CASSSPGTSSYEQYF.

This clone turned up a few times. V and J are TRBV7-7 and TRBJ2-2, with D possibly being TRBD2 (5 bases). The V end was cut by 4 bases, the J end by 6 bases, with 15 bases between. The CDR3 totals 15 residues. In germline, CDR1 is SSHAT, CDR2 FNYEAQ (reference sequence). The CDR3 here is CASSSTLRAAGELFF. Here the CDR3 DNA reads TGTGCCAGCAGCTCTACCCTTCGAGCGGCCGGGGAGCTGTTTTTT.

The genes are TRBV4-3 and TRBJ1-1; tentatively, D is TRBD1 (5 bases). The V gene's germline CDR1 is LGHNA and CDR2 YSLEER. The CDR3 runs to 14 residues. V was pared by 4 bases and J by 1 base, with 10 bases between. In DNA, the CDR3 is TGCGCCAGCAGCCCCTCCGACAGGAACACTGAAGCTTTCTTT. Amino acid sequence: CASSPSDRNTEAFF.

The rearrangement links TRBV6-1 to TRBJ2-6; D not certain. The CDR3 covers 18 residues. Germline CDR1 and CDR2: MNHNS and SASEGT. Trimming pared 3 bases from V and 3 bases from J, leaving 18 bases between. DNA for the CDR3: TGTGCCAGCAGTGAGTCGCATACGGTCGTCCTTGGGGCCAACGTCCTGACTTTC. Translation gives CASSESHTVVLGANVLTF.

J is TRBJ2-5 and V is TRBV27; 7 bases align to TRBD1. The CDR3 has 15 amino acids. Germline assignment: CDR1 MNHEY and CDR2 SMNVEV (reference sequence). Trimming removed 6 bases from V and 2 bases from J; junction bases left unmatched: 9. As DNA, the CDR3 is TGTGCCAGCAGGACAGCCGGGACAGATCAAGAGACCCAGTACTTC. Amino acid sequence: CASRTAGTDQETQYF.

The chain links TRBV25-1 to TRBJ2-1, with 10 bases fitting TRBD2. The CDR3 extends over 16 amino acids. V was clipped by 2 bases and J by 6 bases; unmatched bases: 7. The germline V gene encodes CDR1 MGHDK and CDR2 SYGVNS. The CDR3 sequence is CASSEGGLARFNEQFF. The CDR3 DNA sequence: TGTGCCAGCAGTGAAGGGGGACTAGCGCGTTTCAATGAGCAGTTCTTC.

The chain employs TRBV7-9 and TRBJ2-7; 7 nucleotides align to TRBD2. This CDR3 has 14 residues. The V segment lost 4 bases and the J segment 2 bases; nucleotides outside the gene matches: 5. Germline V gives CDR1 SEHNR, CDR2 FQNEAQ (reference sequence). The CDR3 spells CASSSGLVPYEQYF. The CDR3 bases are TGTGCCAGCAGCTCTGGACTAGTACCCTACGAGCAGTACTTC.

The chain has TRBV7-2 and TRBJ2-7; the D gene is possibly TRBD2 (9 bases). Per the germline V gene, CDR1 is SGHTA and CDR2 is FQGNSA. Between the trimmed V and J ends, which lost 4 bases and 6 bases, there was a span of 28 bases. The CDR3 runs 18 residues. The CDR3 region is CASSSSFRGPSGKSEQYF. Here the CDR3 DNA reads TGTGCCAGCAGCTCGTCATTCAGGGGGCCTAGCGGGAAGTCCGAGCAGTACTTC.

This chain links TRBV15 with TRBJ2-1, with 12 positions matching TRBD2. The V gene end was trimmed by 3 bases and the J gene end by 6 bases; junction bases not matched to a gene: 6. The CDR3 loop spans 16 amino acids. The V gene's germline CDR1 is LNHNV and CDR2 YYDKDF (reference sequence). CDR3 residues: CATSSSGLAGFNEQFF. DNA for the CDR3: TGTGCCACCAGCAGCAGCGGACTAGCGGGATTCAATGAGCAGTTCTTC.

This clone is a singleton in its sample. The V call is TRBV5-1, the J call TRBJ1-4; 7 bases are a match to TRBD1. There are 16 residues in the CDR3. Germline CDR1 reads SGHRS; CDR2 reads YFSETQ. Trimming cost V 4 bases and J 0 bases; bases outside gene matches: 6. The DNA for the CDR3 is TGCGCCAGCAGCCTCGGACAGGCAACAACTAATGAAAAACTGTTTTTT. Its protein product is CASSLGQATTNEKLFF.

The genes are TRBV4-3 and TRBJ2-1, with 12 bases matching TRBD2. The CDR3 is 18 residues long. The V and J ends lost 7 bases and 2 bases, in that order; junction bases with no gene match: 12. Looked up from germline, CDR1 is LGHNA and CDR2 is YSLEER. The CDR3 DNA sequence: TGCGCCAGCACCCCGACTAGCGGGAGAGCCTCCACCTACAATGAGCAGTTCTTC. As protein: CASTPTSGRASTYNEQFF.

The V call is TRBV7-8, the J call TRBJ2-7; possibly TRBD2 for D (8 bases). This CDR3 contains 18 residues. Trimming took off 5 bases at V and 0 bases at J, with 23 bases between the two ends. Germline V lookup: CDR1 SGHVS, CDR2 FQNEAQ. The CDR3 here is CASSPGGIAGPHSYEQYF. CDR3 nucleotides: TGTGCCAGCAGCCCAGGGGGAATAGCGGGGCCACACTCCTACGAGCAGTACTTC. Complete variable domain (other parts from reference TRBV7-8 and TRBJ2-7): GAGVSQSPRYKVAKRGQDVALRCDPISGHVSLFWYQQALGQGPEFLTYFQNEAQLDKSGLPSDRFFAERPEGSVSTLKIQRTQQEDSAVYLCASSPGGIAGPHSYEQYFGPGTRLTVT.